Shown below are 29 T cell receptor beta chains from a single sample sequenced in a study of T cells after posttransplantation cyclophosphamide. Assay used: immunoSEQ multiplex PCR; TCRdb lists only in-frame clones, some missing. Altogether about 22,000 clones were found in the sample, and no singletons occur. The sample consisted of PBMCs. These receptor sequences come from a woman between 50 and 59 years old in good health, CMV-negative, and a related stem cell transplant donor.

This clone has a count of ten or more. J is TRBJ1-5 and V is TRBV19, with D hard to call. The CDR3 has 12 residues. V was shortened by 2 bases and J by 6 bases, with 5 bases between the two germline ends. CDR1 and CDR2 (germline): LNHDA, SQIVND (reference sequence). The CDR3 sequence: CASSILGQPQHF. The CDR3 bases are TGTGCCAGTAGTATACTAGGTCAGCCCCAGCATTTT.

At least ten counts were recorded for this clone. The rearrangement links TRBV5-5 to TRBJ2-1; D perhaps matches TRBD2 (6 bases). CDR1 is SGHKS, CDR2 YYEKEE, per germline (reference sequence). The CDR3 extends over 16 amino acids. V gave up 3 bases and J gave up 11 bases, with 24 bases separating them. Here the CDR3 reads CASSSLSLAARVKQFF. For the CDR3, the DNA is TGTGCCAGCAGCTCCCTGTCACTAGCCGCCCGAGTGAAGCAGTTCTTC.

The sample holds many counts of this clone. The rearrangement uses TRBV7-3 and TRBJ2-2; the match to TRBD2 covers 10 bases. This CDR3 spans 18 amino acids. Looked up from germline, CDR1 is SGHTA and CDR2 is FQGTGA. Unmatched junction bases numbered 10, after V lost 5 bases and J lost 1 base. In DNA form, the CDR3 reads TGTGCCAGCAGCCCCCGGGGTAGCGGGGGGCGGAACACCGGGGAGCTGTTTTTT. Encoded protein: CASSPRGSGGRNTGELFF.

The table lists this clone with many counts. The V and J genes are TRBV7-2 and TRBJ1-5, with a tentative D call TRBD1 (5 bases). Germline CDR1 is SGHTA and CDR2 is FQGNSA. Trimming stripped 5 bases from V and 0 bases from J, with 8 bases between. The CDR3 totals 14 residues. CDR3 bases: TGTGCCAGCAGCCCTGACAGTAGCAATCAGCCCCAGCATTTT. Translated: CASSPDSSNQPQHF.

V usage is TRBV7-9 and J usage is TRBJ1-2; D is unclear. V was cut by 1 base and J by 4 bases, with 13 bases left in between. Germline V CDR1 and CDR2: SEHNR, FQNEAQ (reference sequence). CDR3 length: 15 residues. Written as DNA, the CDR3 is TGTGCCAGCAGCTTAGTGCGTAGCGGGGTCTATGGCTACACCTTC. This translates into CASSLVRSGVYGYTF.

This clone has ten or more counts. This chain joins TRBV7-2 and TRBJ2-7; no reliable D call. CDR1 and CDR2 from the germline V gene are SGHTA and FQGNSA. V shed 2 bases and J shed 5 bases, with 10 bases lying between them. The CDR3 runs 13 residues. CDR3 sequence reads: CASSLTQLNEQYF. The CDR3 region has the DNA TGTGCCAGCAGCTTAACTCAACTCAACGAGCAGTACTTC.

Many counts were recorded for this clone. The V gene is TRBV30, the J gene TRBJ1-2; D perhaps matches TRBD1 (5 bases). CDR1 is GTSNPN, CDR2 SVGIG, per germline (reference sequence). Trimming shortened V by 3 bases and J by 2 bases, and 13 bases separated the two germline ends. CDR3 size: 14 residues. In nucleotides, the CDR3 is TGTGCCTGGAGGTCGGACAAGGGCAACTATGGCTACACCTTC. Protein product: CAWRSDKGNYGYTF.

This clone was detected ten times or more. The rearrangement joins TRBV7-2 to TRBJ2-2; a possible D gene is TRBD1 (6 bases). The germline V and J ends were trimmed by 2 bases and 6 bases, with 10 bases remaining between them. This CDR3 is 14 amino acids long. The germline CDR1 and CDR2 sequences are SGHTA and FQGNSA. CDR3 protein: CASSLTGLPGELFF. The CDR3 DNA follows: TGTGCCAGCAGCTTAACAGGGCTCCCCGGGGAGCTGTTTTTT.

This clone occurred many times. The chain combines TRBV5-1 with TRBJ1-2; D might be TRBD1 (5 bases). CDR1 and CDR2 (germline): SGHRS, YFSETQ. Deletions cut 3 bases from V and 1 base from J, with 19 bases between. The length of the CDR3 is 17 residues. As DNA, the CDR3 is TGCGCCAGCAGCTGGAGGGGCTCAGGAGACCATAACTATGGCTACACCTTC. This sequence encodes CASSWRGSGDHNYGYTF.

This clone was seen many times. The rearrangement joins TRBV28 to TRBJ1-5, with unresolved D. The CDR3 is 12 amino acids. The germline CDR1 and CDR2 sequences are MDHEN and SYDVKM. The V end was cut by 6 bases, the J end by 0 bases, with 3 bases between. The CDR3 sequence is CASSYSNQPQHF. The CDR3 nucleotides read TGTGCCAGCAGCTATAGCAATCAGCCCCAGCATTTT.

The table lists this clone with many counts. The chain employs TRBV10-3 and TRBJ1-1; D is possibly TRBD1 (5 bases). This CDR3 has 13 residues. Germline V lookup: CDR1 ENHRY, CDR2 SYGVKD. The V end was cut by 5 bases, the J end by 6 bases, with 13 bases between. CDR3 in DNA: TGTGCCATCAGTAGGGAGGGGTCAGCTGAAGCTTTCTTT. It codes for CAISREGSAEAFF.

This clone came up many times. The germline gene is not matched at one end of the junction; a read error may be the cause. The chain links TRBV6-5 to TRBJ1-3, with unresolved D. Germline CDR1 MNHEY, CDR2 SVGAGI. This CDR3 has 13 residues. This CDR3 is CASSYENIPSGNF. CDR3 coding DNA: TGTGCCAGCAGTTACGAGAACATACCGTCGGGGAATTTT.

This clone has only a few counts. The chain employs TRBV10-3 and TRBJ2-1, with 11 bases matching TRBD2. The V gene's germline CDR1 is ENHRY and CDR2 SYGVKD. The CDR3 consists of 20 residues. J gave up 0 bases and V 5 bases, and 15 bases lay outside the gene matches. The CDR3 spells CAISIDSGRAGGGSYNEQFF. CDR3 in DNA: TGTGCCATCAGTATCGATAGCGGGAGGGCGGGAGGGGGCTCCTACAATGAGCAGTTCTTC.

This clone was seen ten or more times. Mismatch with germline at one junction end may stem from a read error. The rearrangement links TRBV18 to TRBJ2-3; maybe TRBD2 (6 bases). Germline V gives CDR1 KGHSH, CDR2 LQKENI. The CDR3 is made up of 16 amino acids. CDR3 coding DNA: TGTGCCAGCTCACCAGGCGGGGACTGGCTGTTGGATAGGCAGTATTTT. This encodes CASSPGGDWLLDRQYF.

This clone showed up many times. The chain couples TRBV4-3 to TRBJ2-4; D remains ambiguous. V gave up 1 base and J gave up 6 bases, with 16 bases separating them. Germline assignment: CDR1 LGHNA and CDR2 YSLEER. The CDR3 length is 16 residues. CDR3 in DNA: TGCGCCAGCAGCCAAGTCTATCCTAACGAAAGAAACATTCAGTACTTC. This encodes CASSQVYPNERNIQYF.

This clone was detected many times. This chain uses TRBV14 with TRBJ2-5, with D possibly matching TRBD2 (5 bases). With 1 base removed from V and 4 bases from J, the gap between germline ends came to 13 bases. Germline lookup yields CDR1 SGHDN and CDR2 FVKESK. The CDR3 extends over 15 amino acids. The CDR3 nucleotides are TGTGCCAGCAGCCAAGGGAGGCCGGGTGGAGAGACCCAGTACTTC. Its translation: CASSQGRPGGETQYF.

This clone was recorded many times. CDR3 DNA sequence: TGCGCCAGCAGCTACCAGACAGGGTACCAAGAGACCCAGTACTTC. Protein product: CASSYQTGYQETQYF. The J gene is TRBJ2-5, the V gene TRBV5-1; TRBD1 aligns across 7 bases. The V gene's germline CDR1 is SGHRS and CDR2 YFSETQ. With 3 bases clipped from V and 0 bases from J, the junction kept 5 bases outside the gene matches. The CDR3 length is 15 residues.

This clone was observed many times. The CDR3 bases are TGCAGCGTTACGGGACTGTCTTCCTACAATGAGCAGTTCTTC. Amino acids: CSVTGLSSYNEQFF. The rearrangement joins TRBV29-1 to TRBJ2-1; TRBD2 is a possible D gene (6 bases). The CDR3 has 14 amino acids. V was pared by 5 bases and J by 1 base, with 12 bases between. Germline values: CDR1 SQVTM, CDR2 ANQGSEA.

Many counts were recorded for this clone. The rearrangement uses TRBV10-1 and TRBJ2-3; 8 positions agree with TRBD2. With V trimmed by 0 bases and J by 2 bases, 4 bases remained unmatched. Germline CDR1 is WNHNN and CDR2 is SYGVQD (reference sequence). The CDR3 extends over 16 amino acids. The CDR3 loop reads CASSESSGRATDTQYF. CDR3 nucleotide sequence: TGCGCCAGCAGTGAGTCAAGCGGGAGAGCCACAGATACGCAGTATTTT.

This clone was counted many times. The genes are TRBV7-7 and TRBJ2-6; 9 bases map to TRBD2. Germline values: CDR1 SSHAT, CDR2 FNYEAQ (reference sequence). V trimming: 1 base; J trimming: 0 bases; junction bases outside the gene matches: 4. This CDR3 contains 18 residues. Here the CDR3 DNA reads TGTGCCAGCAGCTTAGAGCTAGCGGGAAGCTCTGGGGCCAACGTCCTGACTTTC. It translates to CASSLELAGSSGANVLTF.

This clone was counted many times. The chain has TRBV19 and TRBJ2-2; the D gene is possibly TRBD2 (6 bases). CDR1 is LNHDA, CDR2 SQIVND, per germline (reference sequence). V was trimmed by 0 bases and J by 6 bases, leaving 14 bases between them. The CDR3 length is 16 residues. CDR3 nucleotide sequence: TGTGCCAGTAGTATAGATCTGGCAGGCGGGGCCGGGGAGCTGTTTTTT. It specifies CASSIDLAGGAGELFF.

The V gene is TRBV23-1, the J gene TRBJ2-3, with 12 nucleotides matching TRBD2. TRBV23-1 counts as an open reading frame of uncertain function. V lost 4 bases and J lost 4; bases outside the gene matches: 9. The CDR3 runs 17 residues. The CDR3 DNA is TGCGCCAGCAGTCGCACGACTAGCGGGAGCTCCGCAGATACGCAGTATTTT. Its translation: CASSRTTSGSSADTQYF.

This clone was counted ten times or more. The J gene is TRBJ1-4, the V gene TRBV5-1, with TRBD1 as a possible D gene (5 bases). The ends were cut back, 4 bases at V and 4 bases at J, with 14 bases in the middle. Germline V gene sequence: CDR1 SGHRS, CDR2 YFSETQ. This CDR3 comprises 15 residues. CDR3 loop: CASSLRGTINEKLFF. CDR3 DNA: TGCGCCAGCAGCCTTCGGGGGACCATTAATGAAAAACTGTTTTTT. Combining the CDR3 with reference TRBV5-1 and TRBJ1-4 gives the whole variable domain KAGVTQTPRYLIKTRGQQVTLSCSPISGHRSVSWYQQTPGQGLQFLFEYFSETQRNKGNFPGRFSGRQFSNSRSEMNVSTLELGDSALYLCASSLRGTINEKLFFGSGTQLSVL.

This clone has a count of ten or more. The chain joins TRBV9 to TRBJ1-3; TRBD1 matches 7 bases. The germline CDR1 and CDR2 sequences are SGDLS and YYNGEE. The CDR3 length is 15 residues. Trimming took 5 bases from V and 0 from J; bases not matched to a gene: 5. CDR3: CASSRDSLSGNTIYF. The CDR3 DNA reads TGTGCCAGCAGTAGGGACAGTCTCTCTGGAAACACCATATATTTT.

The table lists this clone with many counts. The chain is built from TRBV29-1 and TRBJ1-4, with 8 nucleotides matching TRBD1. Germline lookup yields CDR1 SQVTM and CDR2 ANQGSEA. The CDR3 has 13 amino acids. V was clipped by 1 base and J by 8 bases; unmatched bases: 3. Here the CDR3 DNA reads TGCAGCGTTGAAGCGTGGGACAGGGAAAAACTGTTTTTT. Translated, it gives CSVEAWDREKLFF.

This clone was recorded many times. The rearrangement joins TRBV19 to TRBJ2-3; perhaps TRBD1 as D (6 bases). Germline CDR1 and CDR2: LNHDA and SQIVND (reference sequence). The length of the CDR3 is 12 residues. The V and J ends lost 3 bases and 6 bases respectively, with 7 bases between them. The CDR3 is CASSMQGDTQYF. Written as DNA, the CDR3 is TGTGCCAGTAGTATGCAGGGGGATACGCAGTATTTT.

In its sample, this clone was seen many times. V usage is TRBV30 and J usage is TRBJ1-4; possible D gene TRBD1, 5 bases. From germline, CDR1 is GTSNPN and CDR2 SVGIG (reference sequence). This CDR3 region has 16 residues. V lost 1 base to trimming and J lost 7 bases, with 19 bases between them. The CDR3 DNA reads as TGTGCCTGGAGTGCATCCCGGGGGGGAAGAAGTGAAAAACTGTTTTTT. This gives the protein CAWSASRGGRSEKLFF.

This clone has at least ten counts. The chain links TRBV27 to TRBJ1-2, with D possibly TRBD1 on 6 matching bases. V lost 4 bases and J lost 5, with 14 bases in between. The CDR3 runs to 14 residues. Germline-derived CDR1 and CDR2 are MNHEY and SMNVEV (reference sequence). The CDR3 DNA is TGTGCCAGCAGTTCCACAGGGCTGGTGTATGGCTACACCTTC. Translation gives CASSSTGLVYGYTF.

This clone came up many times. V and J are TRBV27 and TRBJ2-7, with a weak D call TRBD1 (7 bases). Germline lookup yields CDR1 MNHEY and CDR2 SMNVEV (reference sequence). The CDR3 is 15 amino acids. Trimming removed 3 bases at V and 2 bases at J, with 14 bases between. CDR3 nucleotide sequence: TGTGCCAGCAGTTTCAGGGGGACGGGAGCCTACGAGCAGTACTTC. It translates to CASSFRGTGAYEQYF.